This T cell receptor beta chain appears in the sequencing data of a study of blood T cell repertoires in COVID-19 (dated by TCRdb to the early 2020s). Looking at the study overall: The collaborator samples originated in the United States, Italy and Spain and spanned the acute and convalescent phases of COVID-19. A de-identified subject ID, COVID-19 status, age in years and sex were almost always included in the sample metadata. Where available, HLA class I and class II types were obtained from metadata supplied by the sample provider rather than from assay-based typing. The prospective study material was composed of cDNA or gDNA derived from T cells, B-cell-depleted T cells, or PBMCs. The samples were drawn from the first 160 participants of the ongoing ImmuneRACE study and from roughly 1,300 subjects provided by 6 global collaborators. Subjects who had been exposed to COVID-19, were actively infected with it, or had recovered from it provided the deeply sampled blood TCRbeta repertoires that made up the dataset. A freely available public database, intended as a resource for researchers studying the immune response to SARS-CoV-2, is where the repertoires were released.

V is reduced by 3 bases and J by 0 bases, leaving a spacing of 11 bases between them. The CDR3 contains 16 residues, cysteine and phenylalanine counted. CDR3 DNA is the only sequence kept; it has 48 bases, read in frame from the first base. CDR1 and CDR2, per the germline V gene (reference sequence), are MNHEY and SMNVEV. Overall study outcomes, separate from this receptor: The quantity of clinical and demographic metadata differed by source and by participant and was supplied without curation.

TCRbeta CDR3 regions were amplified from genomic DNA using the immunoSEQ Assay, a bias-controlled multiplex PCR. The source study handled its data this way. The number of nucleated cells in each sample was estimated from the amplification of reference gene primers within the assay. To quantify the absolute abundance of each unique TCRbeta CDR3 rearrangement, sequence reads were collapsed and filtered. For each sample, productive Simpson clonality was calculated as the square root of Simpson's diversity index over productive rearrangements. Drawn from immuneACCESS, this table holds only the in-frame rearrangements with V and J called that TCRdb kept. Clones are partly lost; checked studies trace under half to an unresolved V gene and leave the rest unexplained. The V and J calls and the clone size are those of that table, but D and trimming were determined from the DNA. This sample is represented by under 300,000 clones; approximately 83% of them were singletons. Of the sample, around 3% is held by the ten largest clones.

Enrolling through a virtual design, the prospective study's participants ranged in age from roughly 18 to 100 years and lived across about two dozen United States geographic areas. In the prospective study, cohorts were assigned on the basis of participant-reported clinical history obtained from a screening survey and a study questionnaire. In the prospective study, whole blood, serum and a nasopharyngeal or oropharyngeal swab were collected from each participant by mobile phlebotomists. Over a roughly 2-month period, participants in the prospective study had the option of providing additional blood draws and questionnaires. Before DNA extraction, blood samples from the prospective study were shipped at room temperature or frozen. Comment on this clone: Its antigen is currently not known. Per-nucleotide qualities are absent, and no much larger clonotype sits a single base away.

This clonotype was sampled from a woman aged 40 to 50 with acute COVID-19. Sequenced input: PBMCs or T cells enriched from blood (not recorded which). The chain is encoded by TRBV27 joined to TRBJ1-4; no D segment can be confidently identified. The sequenced DNA: TGTGCCAGCAGTTTTCGGACGGGAGCAACTAATGAAAAACTGTTTTTT. It translates as CASSFRTGATNEKLFF.